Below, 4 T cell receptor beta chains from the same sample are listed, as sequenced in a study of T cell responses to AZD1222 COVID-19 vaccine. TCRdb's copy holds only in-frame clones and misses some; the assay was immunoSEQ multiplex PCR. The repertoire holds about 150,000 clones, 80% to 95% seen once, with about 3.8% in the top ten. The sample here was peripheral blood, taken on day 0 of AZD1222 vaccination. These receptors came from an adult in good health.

CDR3 in amino acids: CASGVDVSGNTIYF. CDR3 bases: TGTGCCAGTGGGGTGGACGTCTCTGGAAACACCATATATTTT. V and J are TRBV19 and TRBJ1-3; no reliable D call. Deletions cut 8 bases from V and 0 bases from J, with 11 bases between. Germline-derived CDR1 and CDR2 are LNHDA and SQIVND (reference sequence). This CDR3 comprises 14 residues.

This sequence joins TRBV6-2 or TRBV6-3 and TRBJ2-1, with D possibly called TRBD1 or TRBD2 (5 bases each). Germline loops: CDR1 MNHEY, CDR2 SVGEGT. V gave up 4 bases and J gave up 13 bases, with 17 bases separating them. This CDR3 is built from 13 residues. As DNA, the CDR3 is TGTGCCAGCAGTTTCTCCGACGGGACCAACCAGTTCTTC. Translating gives CASSFSDGTNQFF.

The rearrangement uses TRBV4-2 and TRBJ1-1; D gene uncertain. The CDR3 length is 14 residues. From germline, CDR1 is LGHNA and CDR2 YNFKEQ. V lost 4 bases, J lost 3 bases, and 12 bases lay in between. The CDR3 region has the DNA TGTGCCAGCAGCCCACATCTGTTGGACACTGAAGCTTTCTTT. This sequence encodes CASSPHLLDTEAFF.

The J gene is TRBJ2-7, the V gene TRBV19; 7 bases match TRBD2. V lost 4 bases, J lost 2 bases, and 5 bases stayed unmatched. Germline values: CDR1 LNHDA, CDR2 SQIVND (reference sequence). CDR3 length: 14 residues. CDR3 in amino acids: CASSRTGLPYEQYF. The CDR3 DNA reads TGTGCCAGTAGTAGGACGGGACTACCCTACGAGCAGTACTTC.